Sequencing of this T cell receptor (beta chain) was carried out in a study of T cell clonality in common variable immunodeficiency. Study results and limitations: Repertoire-complication correlations in CVID were limited by patient heterogeneity.

The CDR3 contains 16 residues. Trimming removed 4 bases from V and 3 bases from J; junction bases left unmatched: 5. The germline gives CDR1 MRHNA, CDR2 SNTAGT. In its sample, this clone was seen many times. The antigen is unknown. The read stops 3 residues short of the end of the CDR3; the missing end is completed from the germline J gene. Some clones are missing from TCRdb's copy, which holds only in-frame ones; the method was immunoSEQ multiplex PCR. This repertoire holds 30,000 to 40,000 clones, and none appear only once. The source of this sequence is a person aged 18 to 69 in good health. The V and J genes are TRBV6-4 and TRBJ2-7; TRBD2 agrees at 14 bases. The sample consisted of peripheral blood mononuclear cells. The covered CDR3 bases are TGTGCCAGCAGTGGAGGGACTAGCGGGAGTTTCTACGAG. Translation: CASSGGTSGSFYE. The full-length CDR3 reads as CASSGGTSGSFYEQYF.